These T cell receptor beta chains were read from a single sample in a study of blood T cell repertoires in COVID-19. The repertoire was sequenced with immunoSEQ multiplex PCR; TCRdb's copy has only in-frame clones and lacks some. The sample includes around 270,000 clones, 85% to 90% of them seen just once. The material sequenced was peripheral blood. Source of these receptors: a woman between 55 and 75 years old with COVID-19, enrolled during active disease. Both conserved end residues are part of each CDR3. D genes are given only for firm matches. Some rows mark clone size as missing; the rest say once, few, many or name a class of expanded clone.

TRBJ1-6	TRBD1	TRBV6-2/TRBV6-3	-	TGTGCCAGCAGTTACAACGACAGGGTAGGCTCACCCCTCCACTTT	CASSYNDRVGSPLHF
TRBJ1-1	-	TRBV16	-	TGTGCCAGCAGCCAAAACCCCCGGACTGAAGCTTTCTTT	CASSQNPRTEAFF
TRBJ1-6	-	TRBV30	-	TGTGCCTGGAGTGTACGGAGGGGTGATAATTCACCCCTCCACTTT	CAWSVRRGDNSPLHF
TRBJ1-5	TRBD1	TRBV5-1	-	TGCGCCAGCAGCATTGGACAGGGAAGCCAGCCCCAGCATTTT	CASSIGQGSQPQHF
TRBJ1-6	-	TRBV7-2	few	TGTGCCAGCAGCTCCCGGGACAACGCTCCCTCACCCCTCCACTTT	CASSSRDNAPSPLHF
TRBJ1-5	-	TRBV30	-	TGTGCCTGGACTAAGGGGGAAAGCAATCAGCCCCAGCATTTT	CAWTKGESNQPQHF
TRBJ2-3	TRBD2	TRBV6-6	-	TGTGCCAGCAGTTACAGGCGGGAGGATACGCAGTATTTT	CASSYRREDTQYF
TRBJ1-1	TRBD1	TRBV18	-	TGTGCCAGCTCATTCTCAAGCCAGGGGGCGAAAGTGAGGACTGAAGCTTTCTTT	CASSFSSQGAKVRTEAFF
TRBJ2-5	-	TRBV4-1	-	TGCGCCAGCAGCCAAGAAAAACCTAGCGCGGTGGAGACCCAGTACTTC	CASSQEKPSAVETQYF
TRBJ1-3	TRBD1	TRBV6-5	-	TGTGCCAGCACCAGAAGCGGGACAGGCGGAAACACCATATATTTT	CASTRSGTGGNTIYF
TRBJ1-1	-	TRBV5-6	-	TGTGCCAGCAGCCGACAGGACCCCCAAGAAGCTTTCTTT	CASSRQDPQEAFF
TRBJ2-1	TRBD2	TRBV4-3	-	TGCGCCAGCAGCCAGGGCCTCTTTGCGGGAGGCCGGGAGGGGGAGCAGTTCTTC	CASSQGLFAGGREGEQFF
TRBJ1-4	-	TRBV4-3	-	TGCGCCAGCAGCCAAGACCTGGGGGCGGTTGAAAAACTGTTTTTT	CASSQDLGAVEKLFF
TRBJ1-1	-	TRBV28	-	TGTGCCAGCAGTTTCGTTCGCAGGAACACTGAAGCTTTCTTT	CASSFVRRNTEAFF
TRBJ1-5	-	TRBV1	-	TGCACCGTAGTCCAGGGGGACAATCAGCCCCAGCATTTT	CTVVQGDNQPQHF
TRBJ2-1	TRBD1	TRBV5-1	once	TGCGCCAGCAGCCTCGGGACAGGGGGCCGGAATGAGCAGTTCTTC	CASSLGTGGRNEQFF
TRBJ2-2	-	TRBV19	-	TGTGCCAGTAGTATATCTGTCGGGGAGCTGTTTTTT	CASSISVGELFF
TRBJ1-1	-	TRBV30	-	TGTGCCTGGAGTGTGAGGTATGAAGCTTTCTTT	CAWSVRYEAFF
TRBJ1-4	-	TRBV25-1	-	TGTGCCAGCAGTGAACGGGGAATAGCTAATGAAAAACTGTTTTTT	CASSERGIANEKLFF
TRBJ2-5	TRBD1	TRBV5-6	-	TGTGCCAGCAGCTTGGGGCGGACAGGTATTGGAGAGACCCAGTACTTC	CASSLGRTGIGETQYF
TRBJ2-6	-	TRBV5-1	few	TGCGCCAGCAGCTTGGACAGGGTGACTGGGGCCAACGTCCTGACTTTC	CASSLDRVTGANVLTF
TRBJ1-3	-	TRBV5-1	-	TGCGCCAGCCATCGGGGCGGGACGGACCACTCTGGAAACACCATATATTTT	CASHRGGTDHSGNTIYF
TRBJ2-1	TRBD1	TRBV15	-	TGTGCCACCAAAGACCTACAGGGGGCTTACAATGAGCAGTTCTTC	CATKDLQGAYNEQFF
TRBJ1-3	-	TRBV3-1/TRBV3-2	-	TGTGCCAGCAGCCATGGGGAGATCTCTGGAAACACCATATATTTT	CASSHGEISGNTIYF
TRBJ2-1	TRBD2	TRBV4-1	-	TGCGCCAGCAGCCAAACTGGAACGAGGGAGGGCCCCAATGAGCAGTTCTTC	CASSQTGTREGPNEQFF
TRBJ2-3	TRBD1	TRBV5-4	-	TGTGCCAGCACCCTCGGACAGGCAAGAACAGATACGCAGTATTTT	CASTLGQARTDTQYF
TRBJ2-7	TRBD2	TRBV2	once	TGTGCCAGCAGTGATTTGCTAGCGGGAGAATACGAGCAGTACTTC	CASSDLLAGEYEQYF
TRBJ1-1	TRBD1	TRBV7-8	few	TGTGCCAGCAGCAAACGGGACAGGGTGAACACTGAAGCTTTCTTT	CASSKRDRVNTEAFF